Listed below are T cell receptor beta chains from one sample, sequenced in a study of cytomegalovirus exposure and HLA in healthy donors. Repertoires were generated with immunoSEQ multiplex PCR, while TCRdb's copy carries only in-frame clones and drops some. The sample has fewer than 150,000 clones, approximately 80% seen once; the top ten hold around 3.6%. The sequenced sample was PBMCs. The receptors stem from a man between 18 and 29 years old in good health and CMV-seronegative. CDR3s include the opening cysteine and the closing phenylalanine or tryptophan. D genes are given only for firm matches. Clone size is shown for a subset of rows, as once, few, many or a class of expanded clone.

j_gene	d_gene	v_gene	abundance	CDR3aa	CDR3nt
TRBJ2-1	TRBD2	TRBV7-8	.	CASSLVPASGLYNEQFF	TGTGCCAGCAGCTTAGTCCCCGCTAGCGGCCTATACAATGAGCAGTTCTTC
TRBJ2-1	.	TRBV5-4	.	CASSLNPGGTWDEQFF	TGTGCCAGCAGCTTAAACCCGGGGGGCACTTGGGATGAGCAGTTCTTC
TRBJ2-1	.	TRBV15	few	CATSRDLQYNEQFF	TGTGCCACCAGCAGAGATCTACAGTACAATGAGCAGTTCTTC
TRBJ1-1	.	TRBV19	.	CASSLQGRAGNTEAFF	TGTGCCAGTAGTCTACAGGGAAGGGCCGGGAACACTGAAGCTTTCTTT
TRBJ2-5	TRBD1	TRBV7-3	.	CASSLSGPDRGGYQETQYF	TGTGCCAGCAGCTTAAGTGGGCCGGACAGGGGGGGATACCAAGAGACCCAGTACTTC
TRBJ2-5	.	TRBV5-8	.	CASSLGRVGNQETQYF	TGTGCCAGCAGCTTGGGGAGGGTTGGGAACCAAGAGACCCAGTACTTC
TRBJ2-1	.	TRBV6-5	.	CASSSSFNEQFF	TGTGCCAGCAGTAGTAGCTTCAATGAGCAGTTCTTC
TRBJ1-2	.	TRBV30	few	CAWSPYRDGYTF	TGTGCCTGGAGTCCCTACAGGGACGGCTACACCTTC
TRBJ2-3	TRBD2	TRBV28	.	CATQLGTSGTDTQYF	TGTGCCACCCAGCTCGGGACTAGCGGCACAGATACGCAGTATTTT
TRBJ2-5	.	TRBV21-1	.	CASSKGWGAGPYGSIQETQYF	TGTGCCAGCAGCAAAGGGTGGGGCGCAGGTCCTTATGGGTCGATACAAGAGACCCAGTACTTC
TRBJ2-7	TRBD2	TRBV13	.	CASSLGPSGSSYEQYF	TGTGCCAGCAGCTTGGGCCCTAGCGGAAGCTCCTACGAGCAGTACTTC
TRBJ2-5	TRBD1	TRBV7-6	.	CASSTGTGDGETQYF	TGTGCCAGCAGCACCGGGACAGGGGACGGGGAGACCCAGTACTTC
TRBJ2-3	TRBD2	TRBV25-1	few	CASRGGGGRPPDTQYF	TGTGCCAGCAGGGGGGGCGGGGGGCGGCCGCCAGATACGCAGTATTTT
TRBJ2-5	TRBD2	TRBV11-2	.	CASSLEPVGSGEETQYF	TGTGCCAGCAGCTTAGAGCCCGTTGGTAGCGGGGAAGAGACCCAGTACTTC
TRBJ2-2	.	TRBV27	.	CASIPPLGRENTGELFF	TGTGCCAGCATCCCACCCCTCGGGAGAGAGAACACCGGGGAGCTGTTTTTT
TRBJ2-1	.	TRBV4-1	.	CASSQPRGEQFF	TGCGCCAGCAGCCAGCCCAGAGGTGAGCAGTTCTTC
TRBJ1-5	.	TRBV9	.	CASSLSEVQPQHF	TGTGCCAGCAGCCTCTCCGAGGTGCAGCCCCAGCATTTT
TRBJ2-3	.	TRBV19	.	CASSIADTQYF	TGTGCCAGTAGTATAGCGGATACGCAGTATTTT
TRBJ2-1	TRBD2	TRBV11-2	.	CASSPRGGGSYNEQFF	TGTGCCAGCAGCCCCCGGGGCGGGGGTTCCTACAATGAGCAGTTCTTC
TRBJ2-3	TRBD1	TRBV7-8	.	CASRGDSVTDTQYF	TGTGCCAGCAGGGGGGACAGCGTGACAGATACGCAGTATTTT
TRBJ2-3	.	TRBV28	.	CASSIPTLATDTQYF	TGTGCCAGCAGTATCCCGACCCTAGCGACAGATACGCAGTATTTT
TRBJ1-6	.	TRBV15	.	CATSRGFRQGLGSPLHF	TGTGCCACCAGCAGAGGTTTCCGGCAGGGTCTAGGATCACCCCTCCACTTT
TRBJ2-5	TRBD1	TRBV10-2	.	CASSLMIGTAVETQYF	TGCGCCAGCAGTTTAATGATTGGGACAGCAGTAGAGACCCAGTACTTC
TRBJ2-7	TRBD1	TRBV6-5	.	CASSYGGTGELYEQYF	TGTGCCAGCAGTTACGGGGGAACAGGGGAATTATACGAGCAGTACTTC
TRBJ2-7	TRBD2	TRBV7-8	.	CASSQLAGWEQYF	TGTGCCAGCAGCCAATTAGCGGGGTGGGAGCAGTACTTC
TRBJ1-2	.	TRBV5-6	.	CASSLGANYGYTF	TGTGCCAGCAGCTTGGGAGCTAACTATGGCTACACCTTC
TRBJ2-7	.	TRBV30	.	CAWDLAREETSYEQYF	TGTGCCTGGGACCTCGCCCGGGAAGAGACCTCCTACGAGCAGTACTTC
TRBJ2-5	TRBD1	TRBV6-5	.	CASSLTGGAETQYF	TGTGCCAGCAGTCTGACAGGGGGCGCGGAGACCCAGTACTTC
TRBJ2-1	TRBD2	TRBV28	.	CASSLGLGAKSNLYNEQFF	TGTGCCAGCAGTCTCGGACTAGGAGCAAAATCAAACCTCTACAATGAGCAGTTCTTC
TRBJ2-1	TRBD1	TRBV5-1	.	CASSTWTGGVDNEQFF	TGCGCCAGCAGCACCTGGACAGGGGGCGTCGACAATGAGCAGTTCTTC
TRBJ1-4	.	TRBV18	once	CASSPRQGSGDEKLFF	TGTGCCAGCTCACCACGGCAGGGGAGTGGGGATGAAAAACTGTTTTTT
TRBJ2-3	.	TRBV28	.	CASTVASTDTQYF	TGTGCCAGCACCGTAGCTAGCACAGATACGCAGTATTTT
TRBJ2-5	TRBD2	TRBV5-1	.	CATSVLAGSVETQYF	TGCGCCACCTCTGTGCTAGCGGGTAGTGTCGAGACCCAGTACTTC
TRBJ2-7	.	TRBV6-6	once	CASSYDRTNIWDEQYF	TGTGCCAGCAGTTATGACAGGACGAATATATGGGACGAGCAGTACTTC
TRBJ1-2	.	TRBV27	.	CASSPTAALFYGYTF	TGTGCCAGCAGTCCTACGGCGGCCCTTTTCTATGGCTACACCTTC
TRBJ2-7	.	TRBV30	.	CAWSIGTSVTYEQYF	TGTGCCTGGAGCATCGGGACATCGGTCACCTACGAGCAGTACTTC